This TCR beta chain was captured in a study of cytomegalovirus exposure and HLA in healthy donors. About the study: Out of approximately 170 million T cells, an earlier analysis found 117 million unique TCR beta sequences in total. Findings and limits, study-wide: Evidence from a later analysis indicated that most CMV-associated TCR beta chains looked HLA-restricted. Relative to the approximately 700-donor mean, N-insertions were reportedly fewer in an Asian-associated ancestry cluster in a later analysis.

In regard to this clone: What it binds is unknown.

The PCR used 60 Vbeta and 13 Jbeta primers. Assay used: immunoSEQ multiplex PCR; TCRdb lists only in-frame clones, some missing. In the table there are under 130,000 clones, less than 85% of which are singletons. V was pared by 0 bases and J by 3 bases, with 11 bases between. The CDR3 runs to 14 residues. Germline-derived CDR1 and CDR2 are SQVTM and ANQGSEA. The TCR comes from a man aged 40-49 years in good health and CMV-seropositive. The sequencing input was PBMCs. This chain links TRBV29-1 with TRBJ1-2; D remains ambiguous. The CDR3 spells CSVEERADYYGYTF. The CDR3 nucleotides read TGCAGCGTTGAAGAGAGGGCGGATTACTATGGCTACACCTTC.